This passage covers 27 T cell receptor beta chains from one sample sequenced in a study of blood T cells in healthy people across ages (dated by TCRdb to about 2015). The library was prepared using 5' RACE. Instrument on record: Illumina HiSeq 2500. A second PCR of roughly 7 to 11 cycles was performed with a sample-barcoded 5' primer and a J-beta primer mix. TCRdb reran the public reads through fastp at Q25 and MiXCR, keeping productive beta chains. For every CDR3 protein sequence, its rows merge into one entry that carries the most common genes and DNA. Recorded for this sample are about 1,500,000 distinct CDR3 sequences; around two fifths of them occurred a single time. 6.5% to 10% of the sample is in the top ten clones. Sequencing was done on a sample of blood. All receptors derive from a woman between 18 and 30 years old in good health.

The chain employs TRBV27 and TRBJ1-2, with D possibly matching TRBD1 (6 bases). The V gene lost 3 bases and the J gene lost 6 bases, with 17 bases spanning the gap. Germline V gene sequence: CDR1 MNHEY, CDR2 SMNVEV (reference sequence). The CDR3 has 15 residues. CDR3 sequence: CASSLFGQGSNGYTF. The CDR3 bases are TGTGCCAGCAGTTTGTTTGGGCAGGGGTCCAATGGCTACACCTTC.

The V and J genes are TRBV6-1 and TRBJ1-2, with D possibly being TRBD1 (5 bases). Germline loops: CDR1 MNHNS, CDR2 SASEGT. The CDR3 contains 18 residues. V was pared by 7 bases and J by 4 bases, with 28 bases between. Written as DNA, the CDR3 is TGTGCCAGCACCAAATCCTCGAATCAGGGAGGTCGTGGCTATGGCTACACCTTC. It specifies CASTKSSNQGGRGYGYTF.

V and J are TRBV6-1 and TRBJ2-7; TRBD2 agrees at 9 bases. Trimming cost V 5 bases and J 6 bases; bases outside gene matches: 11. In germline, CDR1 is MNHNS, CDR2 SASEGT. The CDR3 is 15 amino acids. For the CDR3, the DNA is TGTGCCAGCAGTCCTAGCGGGACCGGCCGTTCCGAGCAGTACTTC. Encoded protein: CASSPSGTGRSEQYF.

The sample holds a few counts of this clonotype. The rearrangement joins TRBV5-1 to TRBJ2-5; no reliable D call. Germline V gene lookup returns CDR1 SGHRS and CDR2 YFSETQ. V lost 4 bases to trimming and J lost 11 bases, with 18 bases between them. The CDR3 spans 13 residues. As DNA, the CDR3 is TGCGCCAGCAGCCTCTCAATATCCAATGAGCAGTACTTC. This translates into CASSLSISNEQYF.

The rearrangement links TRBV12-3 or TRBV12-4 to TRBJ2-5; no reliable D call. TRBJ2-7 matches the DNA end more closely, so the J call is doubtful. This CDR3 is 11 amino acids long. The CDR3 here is CASADGYEQYF. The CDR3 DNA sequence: TGTGCCAGCGCGGATGGGTACGAGCAGTACTTC.

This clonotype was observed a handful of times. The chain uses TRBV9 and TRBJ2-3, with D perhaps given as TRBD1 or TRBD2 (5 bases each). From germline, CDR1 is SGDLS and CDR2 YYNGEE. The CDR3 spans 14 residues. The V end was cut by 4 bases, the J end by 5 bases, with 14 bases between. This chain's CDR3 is CASSLGRALDTQYF. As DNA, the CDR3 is TGTGCCAGCAGCCTGGGACGGGCGTTAGATACGCAGTATTTT.

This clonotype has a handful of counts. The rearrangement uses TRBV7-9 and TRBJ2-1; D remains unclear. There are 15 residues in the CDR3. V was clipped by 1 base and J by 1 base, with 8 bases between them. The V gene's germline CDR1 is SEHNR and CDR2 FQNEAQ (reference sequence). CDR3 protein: CASSLVIGSYNEQFF. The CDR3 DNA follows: TGTGCCAGCAGCTTAGTGATCGGGTCCTACAATGAGCAGTTCTTC.

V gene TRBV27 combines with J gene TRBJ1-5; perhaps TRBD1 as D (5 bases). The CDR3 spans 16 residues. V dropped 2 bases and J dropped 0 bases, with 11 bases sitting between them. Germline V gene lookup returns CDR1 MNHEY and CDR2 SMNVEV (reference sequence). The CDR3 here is CASSLPGGDSNQPQHF. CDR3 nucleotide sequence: TGTGCCAGCAGTTTACCCGGGGGGGATAGCAATCAGCCCCAGCATTTT.

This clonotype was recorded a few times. CDR3 residues: CASSPGQGDTEAFF. The DNA for the CDR3 is TGTGCCAGCAGCCCCGGACAGGGGGACACTGAAGCTTTCTTT. This chain uses TRBV7-2 with TRBJ1-1; 10 positions match TRBD1. In germline, CDR1 is SGHTA, CDR2 FQGNSA. The ends lost 5 bases at V and 3 bases at J; junction bases unmatched: 3. The CDR3 has 14 amino acids.

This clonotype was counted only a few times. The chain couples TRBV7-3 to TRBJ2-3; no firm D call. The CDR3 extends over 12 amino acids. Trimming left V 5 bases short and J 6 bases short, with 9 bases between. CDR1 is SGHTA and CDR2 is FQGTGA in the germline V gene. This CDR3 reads CASSQCADTQYF. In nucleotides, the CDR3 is TGTGCCAGCAGCCAATGCGCGGATACGCAGTATTTT.

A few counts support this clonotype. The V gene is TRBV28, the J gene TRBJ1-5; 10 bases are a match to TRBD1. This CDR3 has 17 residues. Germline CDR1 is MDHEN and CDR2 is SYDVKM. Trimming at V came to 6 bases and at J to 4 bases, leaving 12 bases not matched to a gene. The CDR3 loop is CASRPGQGWGENQPQHF. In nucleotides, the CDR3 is TGTGCCAGCAGGCCGGGACAGGGGTGGGGAGAGAATCAGCCCCAGCATTTT.

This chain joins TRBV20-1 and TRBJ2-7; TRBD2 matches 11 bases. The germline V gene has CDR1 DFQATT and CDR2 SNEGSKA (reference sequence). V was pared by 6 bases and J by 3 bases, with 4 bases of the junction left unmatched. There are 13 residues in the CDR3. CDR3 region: CSAMLAGGYEQYF. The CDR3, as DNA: TGCAGTGCCATGCTAGCGGGAGGCTACGAGCAGTACTTC.

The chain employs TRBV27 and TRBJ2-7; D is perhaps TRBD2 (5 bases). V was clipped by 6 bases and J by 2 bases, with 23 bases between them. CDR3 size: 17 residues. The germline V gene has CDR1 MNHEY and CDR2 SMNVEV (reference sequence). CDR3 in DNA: TGTGCCAGCAGAGCTGCTGACGGTACTTCTAGCCCCTACGAGCAGTACTTC. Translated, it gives CASRAADGTSSPYEQYF.

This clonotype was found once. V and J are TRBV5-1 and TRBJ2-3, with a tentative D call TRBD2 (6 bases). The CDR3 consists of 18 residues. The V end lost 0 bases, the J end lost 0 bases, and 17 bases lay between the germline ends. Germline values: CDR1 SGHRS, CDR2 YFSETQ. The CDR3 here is CASSLEWRDPLSTDTQYF. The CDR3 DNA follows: TGCGCCAGCAGCTTGGAGTGGCGGGACCCACTTAGCACAGATACGCAGTATTTT.

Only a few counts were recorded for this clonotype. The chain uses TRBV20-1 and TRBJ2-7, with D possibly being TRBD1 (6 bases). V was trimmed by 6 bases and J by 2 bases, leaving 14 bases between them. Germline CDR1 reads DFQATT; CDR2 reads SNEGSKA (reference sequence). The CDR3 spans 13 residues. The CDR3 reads CSAQWDTTYEQYF. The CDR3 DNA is TGCAGTGCCCAGTGGGACACCACCTACGAGCAGTACTTC.

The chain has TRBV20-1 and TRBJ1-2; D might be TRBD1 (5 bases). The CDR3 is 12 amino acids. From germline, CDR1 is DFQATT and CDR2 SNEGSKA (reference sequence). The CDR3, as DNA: TGCAGGGCTTCTAAGGACACCTATGGCTACACCTTC. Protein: CRASKDTYGYTF.

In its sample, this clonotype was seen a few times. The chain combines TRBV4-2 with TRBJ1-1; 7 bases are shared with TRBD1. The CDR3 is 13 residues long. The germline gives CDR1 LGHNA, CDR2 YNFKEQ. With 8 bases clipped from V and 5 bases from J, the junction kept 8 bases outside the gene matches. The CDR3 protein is CASAPGGQTEAFF. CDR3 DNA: TGTGCCAGCGCTCCAGGGGGACAGACTGAAGCTTTCTTT.

In nucleotides, the CDR3 is TGCGCCAGCAGCTTGGTTTACAGGGAATATGAGCAGTTCTTC. Its translation: CASSLVYREYEQFF. This chain links TRBV5-1 with TRBJ2-1; D might be TRBD1 (6 bases). From germline, CDR1 is SGHRS and CDR2 YFSETQ. V was shortened by 0 bases and J by 8 bases, with 12 bases between the two germline ends. The CDR3 is 14 residues long.

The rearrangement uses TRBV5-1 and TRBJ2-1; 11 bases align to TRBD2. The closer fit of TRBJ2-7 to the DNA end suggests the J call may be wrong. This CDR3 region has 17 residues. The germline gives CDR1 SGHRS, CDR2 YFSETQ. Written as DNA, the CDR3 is TGCGCCAGCAGCTTGACTAGCGGGAGTATTTCCCACAATGAGCAGTACTTC. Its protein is CASSLTSGSISHNEQYF.

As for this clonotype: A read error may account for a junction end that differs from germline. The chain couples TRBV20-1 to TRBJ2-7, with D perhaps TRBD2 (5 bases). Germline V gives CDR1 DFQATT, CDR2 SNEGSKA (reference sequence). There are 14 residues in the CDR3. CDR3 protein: CSARVVGVSYEQYF. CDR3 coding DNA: TGCAGTGCCAGAGTAGTGGGAGTTTCCTACGAGCAGTACTTC.

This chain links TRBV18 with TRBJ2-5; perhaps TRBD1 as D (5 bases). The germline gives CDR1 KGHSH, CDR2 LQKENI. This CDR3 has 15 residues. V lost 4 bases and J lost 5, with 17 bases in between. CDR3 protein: CASSLATDSGETQYF. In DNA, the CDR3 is TGTGCCAGCTCACTCGCTACAGACAGTGGGGAGACCCAGTACTTC.

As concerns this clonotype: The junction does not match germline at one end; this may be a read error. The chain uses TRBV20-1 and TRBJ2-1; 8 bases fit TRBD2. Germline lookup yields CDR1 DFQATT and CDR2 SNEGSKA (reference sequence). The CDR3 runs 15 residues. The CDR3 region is CSAQPWTSSYNKQFF. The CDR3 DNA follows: TGCAGTGCTCAACCATGGACTAGCTCCTACAATAAGCAGTTCTTC.

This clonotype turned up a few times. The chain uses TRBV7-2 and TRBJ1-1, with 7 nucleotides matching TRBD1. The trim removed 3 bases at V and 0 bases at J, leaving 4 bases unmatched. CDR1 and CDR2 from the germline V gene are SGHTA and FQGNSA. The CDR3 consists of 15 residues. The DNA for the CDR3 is TGTGCCAGCAGCTTCCCCGGGACAGTGAACACTGAAGCTTTCTTT. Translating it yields CASSFPGTVNTEAFF.

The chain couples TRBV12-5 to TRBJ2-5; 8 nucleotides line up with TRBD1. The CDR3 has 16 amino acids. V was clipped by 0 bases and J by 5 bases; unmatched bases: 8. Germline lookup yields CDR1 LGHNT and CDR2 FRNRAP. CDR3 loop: CASGLVLARQGETQYF. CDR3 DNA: TGTGCTAGTGGTTTGGTACTCGCAAGACAGGGGGAGACCCAGTACTTC.

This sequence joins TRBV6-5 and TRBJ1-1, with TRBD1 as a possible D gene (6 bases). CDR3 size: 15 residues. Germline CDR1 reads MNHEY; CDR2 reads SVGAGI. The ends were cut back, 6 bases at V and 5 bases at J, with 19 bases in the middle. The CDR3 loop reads CASRANRAEWTEAFF. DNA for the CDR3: TGTGCCAGCAGAGCCAACAGGGCGGAATGGACTGAAGCTTTCTTT.

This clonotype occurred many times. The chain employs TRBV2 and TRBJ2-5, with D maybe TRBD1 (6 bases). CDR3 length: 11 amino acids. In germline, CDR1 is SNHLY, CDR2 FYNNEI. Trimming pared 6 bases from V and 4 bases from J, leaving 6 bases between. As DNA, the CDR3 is TGTGCCAGCAGGACAGGAGAGACCCAGTACTTC. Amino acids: CASRTGETQYF.

DNA of the CDR3: TGTGCCATCAGTGTGGGACAGGGGGCCTATGGCTACACCTTC. It translates to CAISVGQGAYGYTF. This chain uses TRBV10-3 with TRBJ1-2, with 12 bases matching TRBD1. V was pared by 4 bases and J by 4 bases, with 1 base of the junction left unmatched. This CDR3 comprises 14 residues. Germline V gene sequence: CDR1 ENHRY, CDR2 SYGVKD.